The next 24 T cell receptor beta chains were all read from a single sample in a study of blood T cell repertoires in COVID-19. TCRdb's table, derived via immunoSEQ multiplex PCR, lists solely in-frame clones and lacks some. The data hold about 280,000 clones, with around 87% observed a single time. Input material: PBMCs or T cells enriched from blood (not recorded which). The receptors stem from a woman between 18 and 29 years old with acute COVID-19.

This chain uses TRBV10-1 with TRBJ2-1, with D tentatively TRBD2 (5 bases). Deletions cut 3 bases from V and 0 bases from J, with 9 bases between. The germline V gene has CDR1 WNHNN and CDR2 SYGVQD (reference sequence). The CDR3 contains 15 residues. In DNA, the CDR3 is TGCGCCAGCAGTGATCGTCGGGACTCCTACAATGAGCAGTTCTTC. It codes for CASSDRRDSYNEQFF.

V is TRBV7-9 and J is TRBJ2-7, with D unresolved. V was pared by 5 bases and J by 6 bases, with 14 bases between. This CDR3 region has 13 residues. CDR1 and CDR2 (germline): SEHNR, FQNEAQ (reference sequence). CDR3 sequence reads: CASSREVPREQYF. Written as DNA, the CDR3 is TGTGCCAGCAGCCGAGAGGTACCACGCGAGCAGTACTTC.

The CDR3 here is CASSQHPIRDTLNTEAFF. In DNA form, the CDR3 reads TGCGCCAGCAGCCAGCACCCGATAAGGGACACCTTGAACACTGAAGCTTTCTTT. V is TRBV4-1 and J is TRBJ1-1, with D perhaps TRBD1 (6 bases). Germline-derived CDR1 and CDR2 are MGHRA and YSYEKL. Trimming removed 3 bases at V and 0 bases at J, with 20 bases between. The length of the CDR3 is 18 residues.

Turning to this clone: At the DNA level, this CDR3 is encoded by other sequences in the same sample as well. This rearrangement joins TRBV30 to TRBJ1-1; a possible D gene is TRBD1 (6 bases). This CDR3 has 13 residues. Trimming left V 0 bases short and J 5 bases short, with 10 bases between. Germline V lookup: CDR1 GTSNPN, CDR2 SVGIG (reference sequence). CDR3 region: CAWSVGGGTEAFF. As DNA, the CDR3 is TGTGCCTGGAGTGTAGGGGGAGGGACTGAAGCTTTCTTT.

V is TRBV9 and J is TRBJ2-3, with D possibly TRBD1 on 5 matching bases. The CDR3 totals 15 residues. Germline-derived CDR1 and CDR2 are SGDLS and YYNGEE. V lost 0 bases and J lost 0, with 8 bases in between. The CDR3 nucleotides read TGTGCCAGCAGCGTAGGGGGCATTAGCACAGATACGCAGTATTTT. Its translation is CASSVGGISTDTQYF.

The chain carries TRBV9 and TRBJ2-5; 9 positions agree with TRBD2. This CDR3 comprises 16 residues. Trimming took 0 bases from V and 4 from J; bases not matched to a gene: 7. In germline, CDR1 is SGDLS, CDR2 YYNGEE. CDR3 bases: TGTGCCAGCAGCGTAGGCCATAGCGGGAGCCGAGAGACCCAGTACTTC. Translated, it gives CASSVGHSGSRETQYF.

The table lists this clone with a count of one. This chain uses TRBV18 with TRBJ1-3; weak D call: TRBD1 (6 bases). The CDR3 totals 15 residues. Germline values: CDR1 KGHSH, CDR2 LQKENI. Trimming pared 3 bases from V and 4 bases from J, leaving 13 bases between. CDR3 in amino acids: CASSPGQSAGNTIYF. CDR3 nucleotide sequence: TGTGCCAGCTCACCCGGACAGTCAGCCGGAAACACCATATATTTT.

The chain combines TRBV20-1 with TRBJ2-7; 9 bases line up with TRBD2. The CDR3 runs to 14 residues. The trim removed 3 bases at V and 3 bases at J, leaving 6 bases unmatched. CDR1 DFQATT and CDR2 SNEGSKA come from the germline V gene (reference sequence). The CDR3 coding sequence is TGCAGTGCTAGTGTGGCGGGAGGGCACTACGAGCAGTACTTC. It encodes CSASVAGGHYEQYF.

The CDR3 loop reads CASSYGGQGRNSPLHF. DNA for the CDR3: TGTGCCAGCAGTTACGGGGGACAGGGGAGAAATTCACCCCTCCACTTT. V gene TRBV6-5 combines with J gene TRBJ1-6; 10 positions match TRBD1. The trim removed 2 bases at V and 7 bases at J, leaving 5 bases unmatched. Germline V gene sequence: CDR1 MNHEY, CDR2 SVGAGI. CDR3 length equals 16 residues.

CDR3 amino acids: CATSDSPGQGYNEQFF. CDR3 in DNA: TGTGCCACCAGTGATTCACCGGGACAGGGCTACAATGAGCAGTTCTTC. This chain joins TRBV24-1 and TRBJ2-1, with TRBD1 identical over 9 bases. Germline V CDR1 and CDR2: KGHDR, SFDVKD. The CDR3 has 16 residues. The junction had 4 bases not matched to a gene; V was cut back by 2 bases and J by 3 bases.

V gene TRBV27 combines with J gene TRBJ2-4, with D perhaps matching TRBD2 (8 bases). The CDR3 loop spans 23 amino acids. The V gene lost 5 bases and the J gene lost 3 bases, with 38 bases spanning the gap. Germline-derived CDR1 and CDR2 are MNHEY and SMNVEV (reference sequence). For the CDR3, the DNA is TGTGCCAGCAGTCTCCTCTGGGCAGGGGGGGAGAGCGGGAGTAATTCGGTCAAAAACATTCAGTACTTC. Translating gives CASSLLWAGGESGSNSVKNIQYF.

This clone came up once. Other nucleotide sequences from this sample produce the same CDR3. The chain links TRBV6-5 to TRBJ1-3; D is ambiguous. Germline values: CDR1 MNHEY, CDR2 SVGAGI. The CDR3 spans 15 residues. The V end lost 2 bases, the J end lost 2 bases, and 10 bases lay between the germline ends. This chain's CDR3 is CASSYREGAGNTIYF. For the CDR3, the DNA is TGTGCCAGCAGTTACAGAGAGGGTGCTGGAAACACCATATATTTT.

CDR3 in amino acids: CASSLELARGYTF. In nucleotides, the CDR3 is TGTGCCAGCAGCTTAGAACTGGCCAGGGGCTACACCTTC. The chain employs TRBV11-2 and TRBJ1-2; D ambiguous. Trimming removed 0 bases at V and 8 bases at J, with 10 bases between. CDR3 length: 13 residues. Germline V gives CDR1 SGHAT, CDR2 FQNNGV.

The CDR3: CASSWDRAGTGELFF. The CDR3, as DNA: TGTGCCAGCAGTTGGGACAGGGCGGGCACCGGGGAGCTGTTTTTT. The V gene is TRBV6-5, the J gene TRBJ2-2, with 9 bases that match TRBD1. The germline CDR1 and CDR2 sequences are MNHEY and SVGAGI. V was clipped by 4 bases and J by 4 bases; unmatched bases: 4. This CDR3 has 15 amino acids.

The V gene is TRBV5-3, the J gene TRBJ1-5; D unclear. TRBV5-3 is an open reading frame, and its role is uncertain. The CDR3 runs 17 residues. V shed 1 base and J shed 1 base, with 15 bases lying between them. Here the CDR3 DNA reads TGTGCCAGAAGCTTGATGGCAGCACCTAGGAGCAATCAGCCCCAGCATTTT. It codes for CARSLMAAPRSNQPQHF.

The gene calls are TRBV2 and TRBJ1-2; 7 nucleotides line up with TRBD1. V lost 5 bases to trimming and J lost 4 bases; unmatched junction nucleotides: 7. The germline CDR1 and CDR2 sequences are SNHLY and FYNNEI. The CDR3 is 14 residues long. The CDR3 region has the DNA TGTGCCAGCAGTCTCAGACAGGGACTCTATGGCTACACCTTC. Translation: CASSLRQGLYGYTF.

This clone has just one count. J is TRBJ1-4 and V is TRBV4-3; 9 bases match TRBD1. The V segment lost 0 bases and the J segment 7 bases; nucleotides outside the gene matches: 9. The CDR3 loop spans 17 amino acids. Per germline, CDR1 LGHNA and CDR2 YSLEER. CDR3 residues: CASSQDPLQGAVEKLFF. CDR3 in DNA: TGCGCCAGCAGCCAAGATCCCCTACAGGGGGCGGTTGAAAAACTGTTTTTT.

V is TRBV6-6 and J is TRBJ1-1, with TRBD1 identical over 8 bases. The CDR3 length is 15 residues. Losses at the gene ends were 2 bases for V and 4 bases for J; bases not matched to a gene: 6. CDR1 and CDR2 (germline): MNHNY, SVGAGI (reference sequence). DNA for the CDR3: TGTGCCAGCAGTTACGGACAGGGAGTCGGCACTGAAGCTTTCTTT. It is translated as CASSYGQGVGTEAFF.

This sequence joins TRBV3-1 (or the pseudogene TRBV3-2) and TRBJ2-1; 11 positions agree with TRBD2. The CDR3 has 15 amino acids. The V gene end was trimmed by 4 bases and the J gene end by 2 bases; junction bases not matched to a gene: 1. CDR1 is LGHDT, CDR2 YNNKEL, per germline (reference sequence). The CDR3 spells CASSLSGRAYNEQFF. CDR3 nucleotides: TGTGCCAGCAGCCTTAGCGGGAGGGCCTACAATGAGCAGTTCTTC.

The chain uses TRBV11-2 and TRBJ2-1; maybe TRBD2 (6 bases). This CDR3 has 16 residues. Germline-derived CDR1 and CDR2 are SGHAT and FQNNGV. The V and J ends lost 5 bases and 0 bases respectively, with 14 bases between them. CDR3 DNA: TGTGCCAGCAGCCCCAGGGACTCCAGCTCCTACAATGAGCAGTTCTTC. Protein: CASSPRDSSSYNEQFF.

Here the CDR3 DNA reads TGTGCCAGCAGCTCGGGACGGGGGAATTCACCCCTCCACTTT. Its translation: CASSSGRGNSPLHF. The chain couples TRBV7-9 to TRBJ1-6; weak D call: TRBD1 (5 bases). V gave up 4 bases and J gave up 7 bases, with 11 bases separating them. CDR3 length equals 14 residues. Germline CDR1 is SEHNR and CDR2 is FQNEAQ (reference sequence).

J is TRBJ1-5 and V is TRBV4-1, with D unresolved. The germline CDR1 and CDR2 sequences are MGHRA and YSYEKL. The CDR3 is 14 amino acids. Trimming cost V 1 base and J 6 bases, with 10 bases left between them. This CDR3 is CASSQVSWSQPQHF. The CDR3 DNA reads as TGCGCCAGCAGCCAAGTTTCCTGGAGTCAGCCCCAGCATTTT.

The rearrangement joins TRBV9 to TRBJ2-1; 7 bases are a match to TRBD2. Trimming removed 3 bases from V and 7 bases from J; junction bases left unmatched: 7. Germline values: CDR1 SGDLS, CDR2 YYNGEE. The CDR3 extends over 14 amino acids. The CDR3 protein is CASSDRTSRNEQFF. DNA of the CDR3: TGTGCCAGCAGCGACCGGACTAGTCGGAATGAGCAGTTCTTC.

This chain connects TRBV4-2 to TRBJ2-2; D remains unclear. Germline CDR1 and CDR2: LGHNA and YNFKEQ. This CDR3 region has 15 residues. V lost 6 bases and J lost 1, with 12 bases in between. The CDR3: CASRADFQNTGELFF. The CDR3 nucleotides read TGTGCCAGCAGAGCCGACTTCCAGAACACCGGGGAGCTGTTTTTT.